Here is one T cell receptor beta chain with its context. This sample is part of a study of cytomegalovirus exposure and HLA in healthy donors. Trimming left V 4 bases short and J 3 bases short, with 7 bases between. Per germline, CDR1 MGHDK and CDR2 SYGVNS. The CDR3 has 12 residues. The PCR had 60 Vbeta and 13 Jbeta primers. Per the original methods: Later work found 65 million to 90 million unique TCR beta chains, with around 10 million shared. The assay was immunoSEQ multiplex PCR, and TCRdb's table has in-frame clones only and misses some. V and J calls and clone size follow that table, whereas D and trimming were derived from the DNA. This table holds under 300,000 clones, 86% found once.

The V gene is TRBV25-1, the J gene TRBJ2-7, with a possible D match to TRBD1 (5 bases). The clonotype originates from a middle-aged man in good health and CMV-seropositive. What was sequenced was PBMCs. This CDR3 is CASSAGYYEQYF. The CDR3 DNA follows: TGTGCCAGCAGTGCAGGGTACTACGAGCAGTACTTC.